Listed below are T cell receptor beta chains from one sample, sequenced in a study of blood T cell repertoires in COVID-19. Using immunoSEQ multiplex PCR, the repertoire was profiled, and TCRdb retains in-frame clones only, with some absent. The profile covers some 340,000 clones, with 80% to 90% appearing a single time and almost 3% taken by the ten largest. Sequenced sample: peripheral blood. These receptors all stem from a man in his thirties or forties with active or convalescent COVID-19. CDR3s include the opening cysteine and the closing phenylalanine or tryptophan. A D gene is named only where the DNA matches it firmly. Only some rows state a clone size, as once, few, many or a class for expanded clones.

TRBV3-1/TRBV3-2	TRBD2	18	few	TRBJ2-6	CASSQEHQGGSGANVLTF	TGTGCCAGCAGCCAAGAACACCAGGGAGGGTCTGGGGCCAACGTCCTGACTTTC
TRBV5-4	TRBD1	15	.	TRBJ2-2	CASSLGGVGAGELFF	TGTGCCAGCAGCTTAGGGGGCGTGGGTGCCGGGGAGCTGTTTTTT
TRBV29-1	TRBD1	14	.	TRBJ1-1	CSAPGTGGNTEAFF	TGCAGCGCTCCCGGGACAGGGGGCAACACTGAAGCTTTCTTT
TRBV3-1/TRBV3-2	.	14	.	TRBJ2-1	CASSPGLRGNEQFF	TGTGCCAGCAGCCCGGGACTCCGGGGGAATGAGCAGTTCTTC
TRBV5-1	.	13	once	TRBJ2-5	CASSLVARETQYF	TGCGCCAGCAGCTTGGTAGCCCGAGAGACCCAGTACTTC
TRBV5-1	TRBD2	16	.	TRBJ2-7	CASSLGGEAGGHEQYF	TGCGCCAGCAGCTTGGGGGGCGAGGCGGGAGGGCACGAGCAGTACTTC
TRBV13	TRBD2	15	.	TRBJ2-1	CASSNPSGGNNEQFF	TGTGCCAGCAGCAATCCTAGCGGAGGGAACAATGAGCAGTTCTTC
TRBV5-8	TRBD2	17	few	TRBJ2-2	CASSFFQAGGNTGELFF	TGTGCCAGCAGCTTTTTCCAAGCGGGGGGGAACACCGGGGAGCTGTTTTTT
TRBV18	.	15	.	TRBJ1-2	CASSPPGQTLYGYTF	TGTGCCAGCTCACCCCCGGGACAAACCCTCTATGGCTACACCTTC
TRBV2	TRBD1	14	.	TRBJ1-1	CASIPDRARTEAFF	TGTGCCAGCATTCCGGACAGGGCAAGGACTGAAGCTTTCTTT
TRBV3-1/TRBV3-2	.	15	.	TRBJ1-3	CASSHLQGSGNTIYF	TGTGCCAGCAGCCACCTACAGGGATCTGGAAACACCATATATTTT
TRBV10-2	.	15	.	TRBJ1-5	CASSESTVLSQPQHF	TGCGCCAGCAGTGAGTCCACAGTGCTTAGTCAGCCCCAGCATTTT
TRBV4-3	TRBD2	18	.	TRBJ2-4	CASSPKTRGSPTKNIQYF	TGCGCCAGCAGCCCGAAAACCCGCGGGAGTCCAACCAAAAACATTCAGTACTTC
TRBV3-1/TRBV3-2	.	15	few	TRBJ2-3	CASSPYMPVEDTQYF	TGTGCCAGCAGCCCGTATATGCCCGTGGAGGATACGCAGTATTTT
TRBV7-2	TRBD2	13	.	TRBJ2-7	CASSLERDYEQYF	TGTGCCAGCAGCTTAGAGCGGGACTACGAGCAGTACTTC
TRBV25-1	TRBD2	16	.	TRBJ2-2	CASSSFQGGGTGELFF	TGTGCCAGCTCCTCCTTCCAGGGCGGGGGCACCGGGGAGCTGTTTTTT
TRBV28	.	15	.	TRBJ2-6	CASRKLESGANVLTF	TGTGCCAGCAGAAAATTAGAGTCTGGGGCCAACGTCCTGACTTTC
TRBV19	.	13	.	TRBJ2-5	CASSRWGEETQYF	TGTGCCAGTAGTCGATGGGGAGAGGAGACCCAGTACTTC
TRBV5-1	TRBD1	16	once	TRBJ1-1	CASSPGTGGRDTEAFF	TGCGCCAGCAGCCCCGGGACAGGGGGACGGGACACTGAAGCTTTCTTT
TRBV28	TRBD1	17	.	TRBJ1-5	CASRSHPGQGSKQPQHF	TGTGCCAGCAGGTCTCATCCGGGACAGGGAAGTAAGCAGCCCCAGCATTTT
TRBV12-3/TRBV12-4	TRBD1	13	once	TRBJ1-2	CASSPETGFGYTF	TGTGCCAGCAGTCCCGAGACAGGGTTTGGCTACACCTTC
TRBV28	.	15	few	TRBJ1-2	CASSSFPTGRYGYTF	TGTGCCAGCAGTTCGTTTCCCACAGGCCGCTATGGCTACACCTTC
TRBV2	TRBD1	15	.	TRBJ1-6	CASSELGQNNSPLHF	TGTGCCAGCAGTGAATTGGGACAGAATAATTCACCCCTCCACTTT
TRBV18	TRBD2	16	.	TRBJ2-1	CASSPRLAGAYNEQFF	TGTGCCAGCTCACCACGCCTAGCGGGAGCCTACAATGAGCAGTTCTTC
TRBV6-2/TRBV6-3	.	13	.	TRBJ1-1	CASSYWTGSEAFF	TGTGCCAGCAGTTACTGGACTGGGAGTGAAGCTTTCTTT
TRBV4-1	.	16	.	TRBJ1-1	CASSPRQGLMNTEAFF	TGCGCCAGCAGCCCCCGGCAGGGCCTAATGAACACTGAAGCTTTCTTT
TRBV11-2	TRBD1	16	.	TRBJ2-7	CASSSYRGRTYHEQYF	TGTGCCAGCAGCTCCTACAGGGGGCGAACCTACCACGAGCAGTACTTC
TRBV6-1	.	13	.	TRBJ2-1	CASSEGSEGEQFF	TGTGCCAGCAGTGAAGGGTCCGAGGGTGAGCAGTTCTTC
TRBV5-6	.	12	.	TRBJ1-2	CASSKTEYGYTF	TGTGCCAGCAGCAAGACAGAGTATGGCTACACCTTC
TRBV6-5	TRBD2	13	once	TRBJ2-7	CASKREVTYEQYF	TGTGCCAGCAAACGGGAGGTTACCTACGAGCAGTACTTC
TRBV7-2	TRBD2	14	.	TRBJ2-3	CASSQLGGGDTQYF	TGTGCCAGCAGCCAACTCGGCGGGGGAGATACGCAGTATTTT
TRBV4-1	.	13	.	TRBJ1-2	CASTPEGDYGYTF	TGCGCCAGCACTCCCGAGGGGGACTATGGCTACACCTTC
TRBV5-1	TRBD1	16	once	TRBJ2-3	CASSWAGTGGTDTQYF	TGCGCCAGCAGCTGGGCCGGGACAGGGGGCACAGATACGCAGTATTTT
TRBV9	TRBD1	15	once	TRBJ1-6	CASSPTGIYNSPLHF	TGTGCCAGCAGCCCGACAGGGATTTATAATTCACCCCTCCACTTT
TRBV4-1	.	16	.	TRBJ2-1	CASSHPGTALYNEQFF	TGCGCCAGCAGCCATCCCGGGACTGCGTTATACAATGAGCAGTTCTTC
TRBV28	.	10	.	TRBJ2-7	CASGRYEQYF	TGTGCCAGCGGGAGATACGAGCAGTACTTC
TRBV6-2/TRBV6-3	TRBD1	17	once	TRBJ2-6	CASSYQGAGSGANVLTF	TGTGCCAGCAGTTACCAGGGGGCCGGCTCTGGGGCCAACGTCCTGACTTTC
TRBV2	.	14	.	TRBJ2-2	CASSPLLDTGELFF	TGTGCCAGCAGCCCCTTACTTGACACCGGGGAGCTGTTTTTT
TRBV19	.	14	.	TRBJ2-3	CASSIWGGTDTQYF	TGTGCCAGTAGTATTTGGGGGGGCACAGATACGCAGTATTTT